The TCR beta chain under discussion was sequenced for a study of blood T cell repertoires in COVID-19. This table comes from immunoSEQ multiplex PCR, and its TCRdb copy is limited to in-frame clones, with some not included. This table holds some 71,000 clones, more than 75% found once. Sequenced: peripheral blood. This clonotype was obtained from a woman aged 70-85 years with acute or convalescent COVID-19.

CDR3 DNA: TGTGCCAGCAGCTTGGGGGCCCGGACAATTACAGATACGCAGTATTTT. Translation gives CASSLGARTITDTQYF. The genes are TRBV5-5 and TRBJ2-3, with D tentatively TRBD1 (5 bases). This CDR3 region has 16 residues. The germline V gene has CDR1 SGHKS and CDR2 YYEKEE (reference sequence). The germline V and J ends were trimmed by 0 bases and 3 bases, with 14 bases remaining between them.